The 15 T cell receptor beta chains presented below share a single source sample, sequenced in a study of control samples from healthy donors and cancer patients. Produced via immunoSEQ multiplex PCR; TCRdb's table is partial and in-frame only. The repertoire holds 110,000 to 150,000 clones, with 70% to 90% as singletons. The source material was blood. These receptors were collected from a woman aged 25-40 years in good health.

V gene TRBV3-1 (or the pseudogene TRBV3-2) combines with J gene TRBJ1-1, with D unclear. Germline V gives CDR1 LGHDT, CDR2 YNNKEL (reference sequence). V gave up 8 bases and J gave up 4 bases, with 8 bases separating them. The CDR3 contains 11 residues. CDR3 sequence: CASGVGTEAFF. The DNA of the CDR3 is TGTGCCAGCGGGGTGGGCACTGAAGCTTTCTTT.

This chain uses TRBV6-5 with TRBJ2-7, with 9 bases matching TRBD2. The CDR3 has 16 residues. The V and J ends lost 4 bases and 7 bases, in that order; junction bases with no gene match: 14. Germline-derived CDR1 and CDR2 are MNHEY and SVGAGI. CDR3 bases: TGTGCCAGCAGTTTGAACTTGGGACTAGCCGGAGGGGAGCAGTACTTC. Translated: CASSLNLGLAGGEQYF.

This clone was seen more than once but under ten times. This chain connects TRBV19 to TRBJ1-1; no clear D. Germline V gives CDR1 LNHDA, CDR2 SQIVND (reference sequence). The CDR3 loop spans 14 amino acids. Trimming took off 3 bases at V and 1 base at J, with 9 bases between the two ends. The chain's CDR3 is CASSIGRSNTEAFF. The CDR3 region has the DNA TGTGCCAGTAGTATTGGGCGGTCGAACACTGAAGCTTTCTTT.

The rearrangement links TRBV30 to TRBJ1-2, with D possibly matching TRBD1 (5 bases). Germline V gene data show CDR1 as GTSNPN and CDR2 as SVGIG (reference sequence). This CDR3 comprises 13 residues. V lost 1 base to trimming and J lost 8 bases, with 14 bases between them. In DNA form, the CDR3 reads TGTGCCTGGAGTGGCGGGGGGGAAGAGGGCTACACCTTC. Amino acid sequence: CAWSGGGEEGYTF.

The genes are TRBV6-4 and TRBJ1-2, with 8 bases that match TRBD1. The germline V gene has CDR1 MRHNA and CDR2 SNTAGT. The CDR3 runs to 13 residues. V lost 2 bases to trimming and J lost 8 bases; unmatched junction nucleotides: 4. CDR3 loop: CASSDGQGSGYTF. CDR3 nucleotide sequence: TGTGCCAGCAGTGACGGACAGGGTTCCGGCTACACCTTC.

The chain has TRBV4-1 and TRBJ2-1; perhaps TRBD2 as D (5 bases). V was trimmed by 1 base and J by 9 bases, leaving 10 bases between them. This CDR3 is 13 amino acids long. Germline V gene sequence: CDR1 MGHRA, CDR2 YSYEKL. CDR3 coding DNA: TGCGCCAGCAGCCAAGTTATCGCGGGTGAGCAGTTCTTC. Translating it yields CASSQVIAGEQFF.

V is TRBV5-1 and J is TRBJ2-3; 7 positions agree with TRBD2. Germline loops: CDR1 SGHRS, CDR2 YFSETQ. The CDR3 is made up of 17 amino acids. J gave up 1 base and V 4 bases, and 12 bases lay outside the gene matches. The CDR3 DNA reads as TGCGCCAGCAGCCCCCGGACTAGTGGGGGTCGCACAGATACGCAGTATTTT. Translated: CASSPRTSGGRTDTQYF. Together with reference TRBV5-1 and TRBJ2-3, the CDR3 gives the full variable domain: KAGVTQTPRYLIKTRGQQVTLSCSPISGHRSVSWYQQTPGQGLQFLFEYFSETQRNKGNFPGRFSGRQFSNSRSEMNVSTLELGDSALYLCASSPRTSGGRTDTQYFGPGTRLTVL.

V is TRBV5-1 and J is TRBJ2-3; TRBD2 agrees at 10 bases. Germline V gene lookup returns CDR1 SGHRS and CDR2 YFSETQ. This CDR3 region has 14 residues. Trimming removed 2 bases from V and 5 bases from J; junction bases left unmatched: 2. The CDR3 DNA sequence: TGCGCCAGCAGCTTAGCGGGGGGGCAAGATACGCAGTATTTT. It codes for CASSLAGGQDTQYF. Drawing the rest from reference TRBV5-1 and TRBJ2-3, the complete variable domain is KAGVTQTPRYLIKTRGQQVTLSCSPISGHRSVSWYQQTPGQGLQFLFEYFSETQRNKGNFPGRFSGRQFSNSRSEMNVSTLELGDSALYLCASSLAGGQDTQYFGPGTRLTVL.

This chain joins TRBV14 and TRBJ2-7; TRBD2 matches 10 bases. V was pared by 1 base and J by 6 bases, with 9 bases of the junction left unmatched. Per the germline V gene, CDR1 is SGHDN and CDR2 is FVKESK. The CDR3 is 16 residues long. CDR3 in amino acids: CASSQAQREGQGEQYF. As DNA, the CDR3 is TGTGCCAGCAGCCAAGCCCAGCGGGAGGGCCAGGGCGAGCAGTACTTC.

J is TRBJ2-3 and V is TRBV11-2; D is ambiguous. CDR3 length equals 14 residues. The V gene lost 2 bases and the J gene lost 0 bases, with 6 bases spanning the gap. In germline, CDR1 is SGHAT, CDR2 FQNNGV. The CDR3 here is CASSLTGSTDTQYF. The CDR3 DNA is TGTGCCAGCAGCTTAACCGGGAGCACAGATACGCAGTATTTT.

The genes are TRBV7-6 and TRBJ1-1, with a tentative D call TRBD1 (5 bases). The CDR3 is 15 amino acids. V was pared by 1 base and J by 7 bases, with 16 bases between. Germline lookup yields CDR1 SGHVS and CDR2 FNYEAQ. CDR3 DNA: TGTGCCAGCAGCTTAGGAGCCCAGGGTCGCAGTGAAGCTTTCTTT. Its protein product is CASSLGAQGRSEAFF. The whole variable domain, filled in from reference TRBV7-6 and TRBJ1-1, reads GAGVSQSPRYKVTKRGQDVALRCDPISGHVSLYWYRQALGQGPEFLTYFNYEAQQDKSGLPNDRFSAERPEGSISTLTIQRTEQRDSAMYRCASSLGAQGRSEAFFGQGTRLTVV.

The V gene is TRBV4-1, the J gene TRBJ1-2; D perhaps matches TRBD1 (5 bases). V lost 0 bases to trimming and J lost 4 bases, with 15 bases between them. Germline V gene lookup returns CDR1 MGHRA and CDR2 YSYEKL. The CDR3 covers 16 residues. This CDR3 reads CASSQERGNMAYGYTF. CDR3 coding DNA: TGCGCCAGCAGCCAAGAGCGGGGGAATATGGCCTATGGCTACACCTTC.

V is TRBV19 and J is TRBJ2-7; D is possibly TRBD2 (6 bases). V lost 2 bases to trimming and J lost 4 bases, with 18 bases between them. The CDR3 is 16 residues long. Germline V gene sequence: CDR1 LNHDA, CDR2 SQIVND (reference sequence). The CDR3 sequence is CASSIRTAQEGYEQYF. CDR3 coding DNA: TGTGCCAGTAGTATAAGAACAGCTCAGGAGGGATACGAGCAGTACTTC. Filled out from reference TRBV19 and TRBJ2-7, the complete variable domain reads DGGITQSPKYLFRKEGQNVTLSCEQNLNHDAMYWYRQDPGQGLRLIYYSQIVNDFQKGDIAEGYSVSREKKESFPLTVTSAQKNPTAFYLCASSIRTAQEGYEQYFGPGTRLTVT.

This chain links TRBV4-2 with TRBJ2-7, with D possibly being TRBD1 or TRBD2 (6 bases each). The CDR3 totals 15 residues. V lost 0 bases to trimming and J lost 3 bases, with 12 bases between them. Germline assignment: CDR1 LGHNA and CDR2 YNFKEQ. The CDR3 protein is CASSQDPQGGYEQYF. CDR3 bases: TGTGCCAGCAGCCAAGACCCACAGGGAGGCTACGAGCAGTACTTC.

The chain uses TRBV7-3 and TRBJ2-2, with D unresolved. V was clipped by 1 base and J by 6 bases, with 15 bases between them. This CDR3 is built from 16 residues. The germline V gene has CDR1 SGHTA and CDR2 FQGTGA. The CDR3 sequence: CASSLMANGAAGELFF. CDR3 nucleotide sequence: TGTGCCAGCAGCTTAATGGCGAACGGTGCAGCCGGGGAGCTGTTTTTT.